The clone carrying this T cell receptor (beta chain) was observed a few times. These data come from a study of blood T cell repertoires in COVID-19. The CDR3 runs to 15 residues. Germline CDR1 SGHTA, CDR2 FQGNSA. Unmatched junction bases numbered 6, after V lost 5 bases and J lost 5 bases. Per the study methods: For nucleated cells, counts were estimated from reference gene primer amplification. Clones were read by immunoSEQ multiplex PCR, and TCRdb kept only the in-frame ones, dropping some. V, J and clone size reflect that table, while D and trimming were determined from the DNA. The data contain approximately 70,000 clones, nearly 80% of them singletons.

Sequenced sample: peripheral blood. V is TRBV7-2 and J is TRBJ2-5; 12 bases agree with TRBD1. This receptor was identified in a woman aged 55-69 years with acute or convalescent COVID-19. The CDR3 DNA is TGTGCCAGCAGCCCCGGGACAGGGGGCTGGGAGACCCAGTACTTC. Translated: CASSPGTGGWETQYF.